A single sample gave rise to the 2 T cell receptor beta chains below, sequenced in a study of T-cell reconstitution after alpha-beta-depleted transplantation in children. Unique molecular identifiers were built into the TCRbeta library. From the PCR reads, TCRdb called clonotypes with MiXCR, one entry per CDR3 protein. The sample has roughly 180,000 distinct CDR3 sequences; about 15% are singletons. This sample comprised PBMCs from the stem cell graft donor, obtained from the stem cell graft. These receptors originate from a human donor who donated a stem cell graft to a child with acute lymphoblastic leukemia.

This chain links TRBV18 with TRBJ1-4; D may be TRBD1 (5 bases). Germline V gives CDR1 KGHSH, CDR2 LQKENI. Deletions cut 2 bases from V and 8 bases from J, with 15 bases between. The CDR3 consists of 15 residues. The CDR3 here is CASSPSTQGSEKLFF. The CDR3 nucleotides are TGTGCCAGCTCACCATCGACTCAGGGAAGCGAAAAACTGTTTTTT.

The chain joins TRBV5-1 to TRBJ2-1; D is perhaps TRBD1 (6 bases). The CDR3 length is 15 residues. Deletions cut 2 bases from V and 3 bases from J, with 12 bases between. Germline V lookup: CDR1 SGHRS, CDR2 YFSETQ. The DNA for the CDR3 is TGCGCCAGCAGCTTTAATACAGGGAGCTACAATGAGCAGTTCTTC. This sequence encodes CASSFNTGSYNEQFF. Full variable domain (remainder filled in from reference TRBV5-1 and TRBJ2-1): KAGVTQTPRYLIKTRGQQVTLSCSPISGHRSVSWYQQTPGQGLQFLFEYFSETQRNKGNFPGRFSGRQFSNSRSEMNVSTLELGDSALYLCASSFNTGSYNEQFFGPGTRLTVL.